This T cell receptor beta chain was documented in a study of blood T cell repertoires in COVID-19. Measured with immunoSEQ multiplex PCR; TCRdb has only the in-frame clones, and not every one. The sample lists around 500,000 clones; approximately 85% were seen once. The source material was peripheral blood. This TCR derives from a human donor in a cohort sampled during active COVID-19.

The CDR3 spells CASSFNRGPTNTEAFF. The CDR3, as DNA: TGTGCCAGCAGTTTTAACAGGGGACCCACGAACACTGAAGCTTTCTTT. This chain connects TRBV27 to TRBJ1-1, with 7 bases matching TRBD1. V gave up 3 bases and J gave up 1 base; unmatched junction bases: 8. This CDR3 has 16 residues. CDR1 and CDR2 from the germline V gene are MNHEY and SMNVEV (reference sequence).